This T cell receptor (beta chain) was captured by sequencing in a study of identifying expanded T cells in peripheral blood. The length of the CDR3 is 16 residues. The germline V gene encodes CDR1 SGHRS and CDR2 YFSETQ. Trimming at V came to 3 bases and at J to 3 bases, leaving 7 bases not matched to a gene. This clone was counted a single time. Produced via immunoSEQ multiplex PCR; TCRdb's table is partial and in-frame only. The sample holds about 86,000 clones, about 85% seen once. Sequencing used blood. This receptor was obtained from a person between 18 and 75 years old in good health. This chain links TRBV5-1 with TRBJ2-2; the match to TRBD1 covers 8 bases. The CDR3 bases are TGCGCCAGCAGCTCCAAGACAGGGGTGGACACCGGGGAGCTGTTTTTT. Protein product: CASSSKTGVDTGELFF.